A selection of T cell receptor beta chains follows, all from one sample in a study of T cells after yellow fever vaccination. A single record per CDR3 protein comes from TCRdb applying MiXCR to the 5' RACE reads. The profile shows some 320,000 distinct CDR3 sequences, approximately 4% of them singletons. Sequenced here: PBMCs, sampled 15 days after the yellow fever booster vaccination. The source is a man aged 18 to 30 who received the YFV17D yellow fever vaccine. Both conserved end residues are part of each CDR3. The D gene is left open where the match is weak. The listing skips clone size in some rows; elsewhere it reads once, few, many or a size class.

d_call	v_call	clone_size	j_call	cdr3_aa	cdr3_nt
TRBD2	TRBV15	-	TRBJ2-5	CATSRERGQETQYF	TGTGCCACCAGCAGGGAGCGGGGGCAAGAGACCCAGTACTTC
TRBD1	TRBV29-1	-	TRBJ1-2	CSEGQEGGYTF	TGCAGCGAGGGACAGGAGGGTGGCTACACCTTC
TRBD1	TRBV4-2	few	TRBJ1-6	CASSQTTGGNNSPLHF	TGTGCCAGCAGCCAAACAACAGGGGGAAACAATTCACCCCTCCACTTT
-	TRBV20-1	many	TRBJ2-3	CSARKRPMSDTQYF	TGCAGTGCTAGAAAGCGCCCTATGTCAGATACGCAGTATTTT
-	TRBV20-1	few	TRBJ1-4	CSAYPGRGKLFF	TGCAGTGCTTACCCCGGTCGGGGAAAACTGTTTTTT
-	TRBV27	many	TRBJ2-7	CASRQWGSSYEQYF	TGTGCCAGCAGGCAGTGGGGGAGCTCCTACGAGCAGTACTTC
-	TRBV5-1	once	TRBJ2-2	CASAGDTLTGELFF	TGCGCCAGTGCCGGGGACACCCTCACCGGGGAGCTGTTTTTT
TRBD1	TRBV6-2/TRBV6-3	few	TRBJ1-4	CASSYAGTGNEKLFF	TGTGCCAGCAGTTATGCCGGGACAGGGAATGAAAAACTGTTTTTT
-	TRBV6-2/TRBV6-3	many	TRBJ2-3	CASSYSYTQYF	TGTGCCAGCAGTTACTCCTATACGCAGTATTTT
TRBD1	TRBV5-1	-	TRBJ1-6	CASSRSLGTGDLFDNSPLHF	TGCGCCAGCAGCCGGTCCCTGGGGACAGGCGATCTCTTTGATAATTCACCCCTCCACTTT
-	TRBV5-1	few	TRBJ2-7	CASSSDVNYEQYF	TGCGCCAGCAGCTCGGACGTCAACTACGAGCAGTACTTC
-	TRBV6-1	many	TRBJ1-1	CASSDQAGTNTEAFF	TGTGCCAGCAGTGATCAGGCAGGGACGAACACTGAAGCTTTCTTT
-	TRBV7-2	many	TRBJ2-2	CASSPQRNANTGELFF	TGTGCCAGCAGCCCGCAGCGGAACGCGAACACCGGGGAGCTGTTTTTT
-	TRBV7-2	many	TRBJ2-7	CASSLAGGSYEQYF	TGTGCCAGCAGCTTAGCGGGGGGCTCCTACGAGCAGTACTTC
-	TRBV30	-	TRBJ2-1	CAWSSRRVLGEQFF	TGTGCCTGGAGCTCCCGTCGTGTTCTGGGTGAGCAGTTCTTC
-	TRBV6-1	many	TRBJ2-3	CASSFASSDTQYF	TGTGCCAGCAGTTTCGCTTCCTCAGATACGCAGTATTTT
-	TRBV7-2	many	TRBJ2-1	CASSLVTVHYSNNEQFF	TGTGCCAGCAGCTTAGTTACGGTACACTACAGTAACAATGAGCAGTTCTTC
-	TRBV20-1	many	TRBJ2-1	CSAYSQFMDEQFF	TGCAGTGCTTACAGCCAGTTTATGGATGAGCAGTTCTTC
-	TRBV4-1	few	TRBJ2-1	CASSGPGGENNEQFF	TGCGCCAGCAGCGGCCCGGGGGGCGAAAACAATGAGCAGTTCTTC
-	TRBV14	few	TRBJ2-3	CASTQVVRGTQYF	TGTGCCAGCACTCAGGTGGTCAGGGGTACGCAGTATTTT
-	TRBV6-6	-	TRBJ2-3	CATRLRGASTDTQYF	TGTGCCACCAGGTTGAGGGGAGCAAGCACAGATACGCAGTATTTT
TRBD1	TRBV12-3/TRBV12-4	many	TRBJ2-5	CASRPGQGVETQYF	TGTGCCAGCAGGCCCGGACAGGGGGTGGAGACCCAGTACTTC
-	TRBV27	many	TRBJ2-3	CASSSRTVDFTDTQYF	TGTGCCAGCAGTTCCCGGACGGTGGATTTCACAGATACGCAGTATTTT
-	TRBV20-1	many	TRBJ2-7	CSIIDYRISSNEQYF	TGCAGTATTATCGATTACAGGATCAGTTCCAACGAGCAGTACTTC
TRBD1	TRBV12-3/TRBV12-4	-	TRBJ1-5	CASSLARGRGYSLSNQPQHF	TGTGCCAGCAGTTTAGCGAGGGGCAGGGGGTATAGTCTGAGCAATCAGCCCCAGCATTTT
-	TRBV6-5	-	TRBJ1-2	CASSYYGQDRGYTF	TGTGCCAGCAGTTACTATGGGCAGGATCGGGGCTACACCTTC
TRBD1	TRBV6-5	many	TRBJ1-1	CASTTPHRGAEAFF	TGTGCCAGCACCACCCCCCACAGGGGGGCTGAAGCTTTCTTT
-	TRBV5-1	few	TRBJ2-7	CASSRLESGYEQYF	TGCGCCAGCAGCCGACTTGAGTCCGGGTACGAGCAGTACTTC
-	TRBV3-1	once	TRBJ2-4	CANSPTGHIQYF	TGTGCCAACAGCCCGACAGGACACATTCAGTACTTC
TRBD1	TRBV12-3/TRBV12-4	few	TRBJ1-5	CASRPGTGMSQPQHF	TGTGCCAGCAGACCCGGGACAGGTATGTCTCAGCCCCAGCATTTT
-	TRBV29-1	many	TRBJ2-3	CSVEAASDTQYF	TGCAGCGTTGAAGCGGCGAGTGATACGCAGTATTTT
-	TRBV20-1	many	TRBJ2-1	CSARDEGYEQFF	TGCAGTGCTAGAGATGAGGGCTATGAGCAGTTCTTC
-	TRBV7-2	many	TRBJ2-2	CASSLGTIYTGELFF	TGTGCCAGCAGCTTAGGGACAATTTACACCGGGGAGCTGTTTTTT
TRBD1	TRBV6-5	many	TRBJ2-1	CASSYSMETGAYNEQFF	TGTGCCAGCAGTTACTCGATGGAGACAGGGGCCTACAATGAGCAGTTCTTC
TRBD2	TRBV29-1	few	TRBJ2-7	CSVGRLAGGLNEQYF	TGCAGCGTTGGTAGGTTAGCGGGGGGTTTGAACGAGCAGTACTTC
-	TRBV5-1	few	TRBJ2-1	CASSLNRVSYNEQFF	TGCGCCAGCAGCTTGAACAGGGTGTCCTACAATGAGCAGTTCTTC